The sequence of this TCR beta chain was determined in a study of beta chain features in type 1 diabetes. Study observations and caveats: A PCR bias possibly favoring shorter templates would apply equally to patients and controls.

The CDR3 totals 16 residues. From germline, CDR1 is ENHRY and CDR2 SYGVKD. Trimming removed 8 bases from V and 0 bases from J, with 14 bases in between. Expressed TCRB transcripts were sequenced because the entire RNA isolate underwent reverse transcription. About 4 million reads was the average for naive, central memory and regulatory T cell samples. Clones were sequenced by immunoSEQ multiplex PCR, and TCRdb holds only the in-frame ones, with some missing. The repertoire holds some 400,000 clones, with around 16% as singletons. Of note for this clone: Its antigen is still unknown.

Averaging about 116 mL, one heparinised blood draw was given by each donor. By way of CD45RO/CCR7/CD25/CD127/CD95/CD27, the CD4+ regulatory, stem cell-like memory, central memory and naive cells were sorted. The sequence was obtained from a woman younger than 35 in good health. The rearrangement uses TRBV10-3 and TRBJ2-6; possibly TRBD2 for D (6 bases). The specimen sequenced was naive CD4+ T cells from blood. The CDR3 loop reads CAISGEIISGANVLTF. The CDR3 DNA follows: TGTGCCATCTCGGGGGAAATTATCTCTGGGGCCAACGTCCTGACTTTC.